These 6 T cell receptor beta chains were all obtained from the same sample, sequenced in a study of T cells in localized non-small cell lung cancer. Repertoires were generated with immunoSEQ multiplex PCR, while TCRdb's copy carries only in-frame clones and drops some. Found here are around 91,000 clones, 87% of them singletons; the top ten hold about 15%. The material was peripheral blood, obtained before any cancer treatment. These receptors came from a man between 40 and 70 years old with stage I squamous cell lung carcinoma.

The CDR3 is CSVTDRVRTDTQYF. DNA for the CDR3: TGCAGCGTGACCGACAGGGTGCGCACAGATACGCAGTATTTT. The chain couples TRBV29-1 to TRBJ2-3; 7 bases align to TRBD1. The CDR3 length is 14 residues. After removal of 6 bases from V and 1 base from J, the junction contained 7 bases not matched to a gene. Per the germline V gene, CDR1 is SQVTM and CDR2 is ANQGSEA.

V is TRBV18 and J is TRBJ1-3; D is unresolved. The CDR3 is 21 residues long. Trimming removed 3 bases from V and 0 bases from J, with 27 bases in between. Per germline, CDR1 KGHSH and CDR2 LQKENI. CDR3 DNA: TGTGCCAGCTCACCCTCGCCCGGACGGCAAAATCCTCCCTTCTCTGGAAACACCATATATTTT. Residues: CASSPSPGRQNPPFSGNTIYF.

This clone was seen more than once but under ten times. This sequence joins TRBV5-1 and TRBJ1-2; D remains ambiguous. This CDR3 has 17 residues. Trimming cost V 0 bases and J 5 bases, with 20 bases left between them. Germline CDR1 and CDR2: SGHRS and YFSETQ. The CDR3 sequence is CASSLDFGQMGGYGYTF. The CDR3 DNA reads as TGCGCCAGCAGCTTGGACTTCGGGCAGATGGGAGGGTATGGCTACACCTTC.

This chain's CDR3 is CSVGQRTNTGELFF. The CDR3 DNA reads as TGCAGCGTCGGACAGCGAACGAACACCGGGGAGCTGTTTTTT. This chain uses TRBV29-1 with TRBJ2-2, with D perhaps matching TRBD1 (6 bases). Trimming removed 6 bases from V and 0 bases from J, with 11 bases in between. The CDR3 has 14 amino acids. In germline, CDR1 is SQVTM, CDR2 ANQGSEA.

This clone was observed a few times. The chain is built from TRBV21-1 and TRBJ1-2. TRBV21-1 is a documented pseudogene. This CDR3 is 14 amino acids long. This CDR3 reads CASSKASGKSGYTF. The CDR3 nucleotides are TGTGCCAGCAGCAAAGCGTCGGGGAAGAGTGGCTACACCTTC.

The CDR3 nucleotides read TGCGCCAGCAGCCAAGAGGCGCGTCTGGATGGCTACACCTTC. Amino acids: CASSQEARLDGYTF. The genes are TRBV4-3 and TRBJ1-2; unclear D gene. V was cut by 0 bases and J by 6 bases, with 11 bases left in between. The CDR3 spans 14 residues. CDR1 is LGHNA, CDR2 YSLEER, per germline.